The text below deals with one T cell receptor (beta chain). Antigen specificity is unknown. These data are taken from a study of post-analysis software for immune sequencing data. Study-level points and caveats: Elevated frequency relative to controls characterized a handful of TRBV segments in patients, TRBV5-6, TRBV5-1 and TRBV20-1 among them.

The CDR3 totals 13 residues. The germline V gene has CDR1 ENHRY and CDR2 SYGVKD. V dropped 8 bases and J dropped 0 bases, with 11 bases sitting between them. cDNA libraries of TCR beta carried unique molecular identifiers. One entry per CDR3 protein, called by TCRdb with MiXCR from the PCR reads. The table records some 800,000 distinct CDR3 sequences, around 45% of them present only once. This receptor was obtained from a girl aged 10 to 17 with multiple sclerosis. The chain recombines TRBV10-3 with TRBJ2-7; the D is unclear. The sequenced material came from blood. CDR3 residues: CAIWAESSYEQYF. In DNA, the CDR3 is TGTGCCATCTGGGCGGAGAGCTCCTACGAGCAGTACTTC.